This section outlines one TCR beta chain sequence together with its context. Germline and junction disagree at one end, which may indicate a read error. This sample stems from a study of identical twins' blood T cells. One entry per CDR3 protein, called by TCRdb with MiXCR from the 5' RACE reads. The repertoire holds about 370,000 distinct CDR3 sequences, with roughly 27% as singletons. This CDR3 contains 18 residues. CDR1 and CDR2 (germline): SGHAT, FQNNGV. The TCR originated in a woman aged 18 to 55 in good health. This chain links TRBV11-2 with TRBJ1-3; TRBD1 might be the D (6 bases). The sequenced material came from PBMCs. CDR3: CASSFSAGTSFSGNTIYF. CDR3 in DNA: TGTGCCAGTAGCTTCTCCGCCGGGACATCATTCTCTGGAAACACCATATATTTT.